Listed here are 17 T cell receptor beta chains from one sample, sequenced in a study of T cell responses to AZD1222 COVID-19 vaccine. Sequencing was performed with immunoSEQ multiplex PCR; in TCRdb, only in-frame clones are kept and a portion is missing. The data contain about 120,000 clones, 70% to 90% of them singletons. The material sequenced was peripheral blood, taken on day 0 of MenACWY control vaccination. The receptors originated from an adult in good health.

The chain is built from TRBV7-2 and TRBJ2-6; 7 bases align to TRBD1. With V trimmed by 5 bases and J by 2 bases, 9 bases remained unmatched. This CDR3 has 17 amino acids. CDR1 is SGHTA and CDR2 is FQGNSA in the germline V gene. DNA of the CDR3: TGTGCCAGCAGCCATTTTAGGGGGCTCACTGGGGCCAACGTCCTGACTTTC. The encoded protein is CASSHFRGLTGANVLTF.

CDR3 loop: CASSSEVRDRGRNEQYF. The CDR3 nucleotides are TGTGCCAGCAGCTCGGAAGTCCGGGACAGGGGGCGAAACGAGCAGTACTTC. This chain joins TRBV5-6 and TRBJ2-7; TRBD1 matches 12 bases. J was trimmed by 5 bases and V by 3 bases; bases with no gene match: 12. This CDR3 region has 17 residues. Germline CDR1 SGHDT, CDR2 YYEEEE.

The CDR3 DNA reads as TGTGCCAGCAGCGTCCTAGCGGGGGGGATGGGCCAAGAGACCCAGTACTTC. It is translated as CASSVLAGGMGQETQYF. The V call is TRBV9, the J call TRBJ2-5, with TRBD2 identical over 12 bases. CDR3 length: 17 residues. In germline, CDR1 is SGDLS, CDR2 YYNGEE. The V and J ends lost 2 bases and 1 base, in that order; junction bases with no gene match: 6.

V and J are TRBV19 and TRBJ1-1, with 7 bases identical to TRBD1. Germline V gene lookup returns CDR1 LNHDA and CDR2 SQIVND (reference sequence). Unmatched junction bases numbered 4, after V lost 0 bases and J lost 0 bases. The length of the CDR3 is 16 residues. CDR3 in amino acids: CASSIDPTGMNTEAFF. In nucleotides, the CDR3 is TGTGCCAGTAGTATAGATCCGACAGGGATGAACACTGAAGCTTTCTTT.

V usage is TRBV15 and J usage is TRBJ1-4; no definite D call. This CDR3 has 13 amino acids. Germline CDR1 is LNHNV and CDR2 is YYDKDF (reference sequence). V lost 3 bases to trimming and J lost 11 bases, with 13 bases between them. This CDR3 reads CATSSLLWEKLFF. The CDR3 nucleotides are TGTGCCACCAGCAGTTTGCTGTGGGAGAAACTGTTTTTT.

The chain employs TRBV3-1 (or the pseudogene TRBV3-2) and TRBJ2-1; a weak D match, TRBD1 (6 bases). Trimming left V 4 bases short and J 4 bases short, with 14 bases between. CDR1 and CDR2 from the germline V gene are LGHDT and YNNKEL (reference sequence). The length of the CDR3 is 15 residues. Here the CDR3 reads CASSPLGGDYNEQFF. For the CDR3, the DNA is TGTGCCAGCAGCCCACTAGGGGGTGATTACAATGAGCAGTTCTTC.

This clone was recorded only once. The V gene is TRBV6-2 or TRBV6-3, the J gene TRBJ2-1; D ambiguous. The V gene lost 2 bases and the J gene lost 4 bases, with 12 bases spanning the gap. CDR3 length: 15 amino acids. Per germline, CDR1 MNHEY and CDR2 SVGEGT. The CDR3 spells CASSYETGPYNEQFF. The CDR3 coding sequence is TGTGCCAGCAGTTACGAAACGGGCCCTTACAATGAGCAGTTCTTC.

This clone was observed a single time. This chain links TRBV10-3 with TRBJ1-5, with D tentatively TRBD1 (5 bases). Per the germline V gene, CDR1 is ENHRY and CDR2 is SYGVKD. V gave up 7 bases and J gave up 2 bases, with 9 bases separating them. This CDR3 contains 13 residues. CDR3 in amino acids: CAITDSRNQPQHF. The CDR3 DNA is TGTGCCATCACCGACAGCCGCAATCAGCCCCAGCATTTT.

V and J are TRBV5-4 and TRBJ2-7, with D perhaps matching TRBD2 (7 bases). The CDR3 is 15 residues long. Germline-derived CDR1 and CDR2 are SGHNT and YYREEE (reference sequence). V gave up 4 bases and J gave up 6 bases, with 20 bases separating them. CDR3 DNA: TGTGCCAGCAGCCGAGGGGGGGGAGGTCAGAGCGAGCAGTACTTC. This sequence encodes CASSRGGGGQSEQYF.

This clone was observed a few times. This rearrangement joins TRBV25-1 to TRBJ1-2, with 11 bases lining up with TRBD1. This CDR3 is built from 15 residues. Germline CDR1 MGHDK, CDR2 SYGVNS. The J segment lost 5 bases and the V segment lost 6 bases, leaving 8 bases of the junction unmatched. The CDR3 sequence: CASSSPGTGGYGYTF. CDR3 nucleotide sequence: TGTGCCAGCAGCTCCCCCGGGACAGGGGGGTATGGCTACACCTTC.

This clone came up a few times. The chain has TRBV7-2 and TRBJ2-1, with D possibly TRBD1 on 5 matching bases. The length of the CDR3 is 13 residues. Deletions cut 5 bases from V and 7 bases from J, with 12 bases between. The germline V gene encodes CDR1 SGHTA and CDR2 FQGNSA. CDR3 sequence reads: CASSLGQMNEQFF. CDR3 nucleotides: TGTGCCAGCAGCCTGGGGCAGATGAATGAGCAGTTCTTC.

The chain links TRBV5-1 to TRBJ2-5; 7 bases line up with TRBD2. Germline assignment: CDR1 SGHRS and CDR2 YFSETQ. The junction had 3 bases not matched to a gene; V was cut back by 2 bases and J by 2 bases. This CDR3 comprises 14 residues. Here the CDR3 reads CASSFTSAQETQYF. DNA for the CDR3: TGCGCCAGCAGCTTCACTAGCGCGCAAGAGACCCAGTACTTC.

The chain employs TRBV4-2 and TRBJ2-7, with a weak D call TRBD2 (6 bases). CDR3 length: 17 residues. Trimming removed 1 base from V and 9 bases from J, with 25 bases in between. Germline V gene data show CDR1 as LGHNA and CDR2 as YNFKEQ. The CDR3 protein is CASSQVGVSGSGQGQYF. CDR3 coding DNA: TGTGCCAGCAGCCAAGTAGGGGTTAGCGGCTCAGGGCAAGGGCAGTACTTC.

This clone showed up just a few times. This chain connects TRBV6-2 or TRBV6-3 to TRBJ1-1; TRBD1 might be the D (5 bases). In germline, CDR1 is MNHEY, CDR2 SVGEGT. The ends were cut back, 0 bases at V and 7 bases at J, with 18 bases in the middle. This CDR3 has 16 residues. CDR3 loop: CASSYSSTVGTYEAFF. CDR3 DNA sequence: TGTGCCAGCAGTTACTCATCAACAGTAGGGACTTATGAAGCTTTCTTT.

The chain couples TRBV7-8 to TRBJ2-2; D is unclear. The CDR3 covers 14 residues. V dropped 2 bases and J dropped 5 bases, with 9 bases sitting between them. CDR1 is SGHVS and CDR2 is FQNEAQ in the germline V gene. The CDR3 loop reads CASSLIISTGELFF. The CDR3 bases are TGTGCCAGCAGCTTAATAATTTCGACCGGGGAGCTGTTTTTT.

This clone was seen a few times. The chain couples TRBV11-2 to TRBJ1-1, with D unclear. V was clipped by 3 bases and J by 0 bases, with 8 bases between them. The germline V gene has CDR1 SGHAT and CDR2 FQNNGV. CDR3 size: 14 residues. This CDR3 is CASSFFAVNTEAFF. The CDR3 DNA reads as TGTGCCAGCAGCTTTTTCGCGGTGAACACTGAAGCTTTCTTT.

The chain has TRBV6-5 and TRBJ1-4; the D is unclear. The germline V gene has CDR1 MNHEY and CDR2 SVGAGI. The CDR3 extends over 13 amino acids. With 5 bases removed from V and 3 bases from J, the gap between germline ends came to 7 bases. CDR3: CASSLLANEKLFF. The CDR3 bases are TGTGCCAGCAGTCTACTGGCTAATGAAAAACTGTTTTTT.